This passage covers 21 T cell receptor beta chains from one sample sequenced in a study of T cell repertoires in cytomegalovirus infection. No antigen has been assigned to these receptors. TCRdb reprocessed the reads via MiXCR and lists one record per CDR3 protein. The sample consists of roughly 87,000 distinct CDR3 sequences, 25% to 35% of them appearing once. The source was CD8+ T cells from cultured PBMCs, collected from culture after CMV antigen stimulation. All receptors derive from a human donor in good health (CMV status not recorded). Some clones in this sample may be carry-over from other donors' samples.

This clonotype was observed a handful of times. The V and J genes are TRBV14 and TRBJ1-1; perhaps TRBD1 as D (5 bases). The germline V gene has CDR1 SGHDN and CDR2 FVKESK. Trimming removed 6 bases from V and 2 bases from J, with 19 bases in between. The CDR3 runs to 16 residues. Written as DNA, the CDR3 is TGTGCCAGCAGTCTATCCCCCGGGGCGTTCAACACTGAAGCTTTCTTT. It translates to CASSLSPGAFNTEAFF.

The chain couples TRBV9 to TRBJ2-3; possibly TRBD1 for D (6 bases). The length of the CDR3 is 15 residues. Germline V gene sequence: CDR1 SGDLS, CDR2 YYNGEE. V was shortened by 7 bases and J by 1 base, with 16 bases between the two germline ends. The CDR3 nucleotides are TGTGCCAGCGCCGAACAGGGATGGGGCACAGATACGCAGTATTTT. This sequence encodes CASAEQGWGTDTQYF.

This chain's CDR3 is CASSRLEDGLEQYF. The CDR3 nucleotides are TGTGCCAGCAGCCGCTTAGAAGACGGCCTAGAGCAGTACTTC. V gene TRBV7-9 combines with J gene TRBJ2-7; D remains unclear. CDR1 is SEHNR and CDR2 is FQNEAQ in the germline V gene (reference sequence). The CDR3 is made up of 14 amino acids. Between the trimmed V and J ends, which lost 5 bases and 7 bases, there was a span of 18 bases. Together with reference TRBV7-9 and TRBJ2-7, the CDR3 gives the full variable domain: DTGVSQNPRHKITKRGQNVTFRCDPISEHNRLYWYRQTLGQGPEFLTYFQNEAQLEKSRLLSDRFSAERPKGSFSTLEIQRTEQGDSAMYLCASSRLEDGLEQYFGPGTRLTVT.

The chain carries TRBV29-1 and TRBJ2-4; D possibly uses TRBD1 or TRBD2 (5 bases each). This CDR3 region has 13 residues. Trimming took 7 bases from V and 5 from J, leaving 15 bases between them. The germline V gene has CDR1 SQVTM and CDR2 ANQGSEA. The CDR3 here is CSAEPRDENIQYF. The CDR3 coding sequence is TGCAGCGCCGAACCCAGGGACGAAAACATTCAGTACTTC.

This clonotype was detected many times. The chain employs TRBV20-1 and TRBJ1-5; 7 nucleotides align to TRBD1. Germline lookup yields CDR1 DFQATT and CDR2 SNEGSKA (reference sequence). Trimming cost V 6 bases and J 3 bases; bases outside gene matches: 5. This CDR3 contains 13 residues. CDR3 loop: CSALDRANQPQHF. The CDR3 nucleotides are TGCAGTGCCCTAGACAGGGCCAATCAGCCCCAGCATTTT.

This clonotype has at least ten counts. Here the CDR3 reads CASSLARTGTYGYTF. As DNA, the CDR3 is TGTGCCAGCAGCTTAGCTCGGACAGGGACCTATGGCTACACCTTC. This rearrangement joins TRBV7-9 to TRBJ1-2; 8 nucleotides match TRBD1. Germline V lookup: CDR1 SEHNR, CDR2 FQNEAQ (reference sequence). The ends lost 0 bases at V and 4 bases at J; junction bases unmatched: 4. The length of the CDR3 is 15 residues.

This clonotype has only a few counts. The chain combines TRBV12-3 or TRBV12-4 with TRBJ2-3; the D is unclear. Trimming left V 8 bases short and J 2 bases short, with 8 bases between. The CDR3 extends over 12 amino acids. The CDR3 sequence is CASAQTTDTQYF. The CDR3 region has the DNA TGTGCCAGCGCGCAAACCACAGATACGCAGTATTTT.

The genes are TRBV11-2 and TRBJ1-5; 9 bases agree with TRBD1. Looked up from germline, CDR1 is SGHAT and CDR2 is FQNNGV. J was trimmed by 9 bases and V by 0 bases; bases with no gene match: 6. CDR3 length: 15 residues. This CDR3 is CASSLDRGTGWPQHF. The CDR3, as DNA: TGTGCCAGCAGCTTAGATCGGGGGACAGGGTGGCCCCAGCATTTT.

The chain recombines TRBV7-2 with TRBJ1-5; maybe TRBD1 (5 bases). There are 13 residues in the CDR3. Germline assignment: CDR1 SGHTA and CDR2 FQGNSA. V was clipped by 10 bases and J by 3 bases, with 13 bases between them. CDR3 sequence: CATSAGPNQPQHF. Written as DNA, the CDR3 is TGTGCCACCTCAGCAGGGCCCAATCAGCCCCAGCATTTT.

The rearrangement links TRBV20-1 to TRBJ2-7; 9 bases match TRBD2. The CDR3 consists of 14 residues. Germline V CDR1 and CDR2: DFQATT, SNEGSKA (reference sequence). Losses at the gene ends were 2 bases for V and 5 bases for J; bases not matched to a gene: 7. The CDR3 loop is CSARWAGGVHEQYF. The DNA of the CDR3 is TGCAGTGCTAGATGGGCGGGGGGGGTGCACGAGCAGTACTTC.

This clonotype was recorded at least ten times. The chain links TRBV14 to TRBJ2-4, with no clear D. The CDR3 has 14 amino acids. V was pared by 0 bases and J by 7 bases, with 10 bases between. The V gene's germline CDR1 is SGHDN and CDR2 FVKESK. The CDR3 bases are TGTGCCAGCAGCCAAGATAGACTGAGGAACATTCAGTACTTC. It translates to CASSQDRLRNIQYF.

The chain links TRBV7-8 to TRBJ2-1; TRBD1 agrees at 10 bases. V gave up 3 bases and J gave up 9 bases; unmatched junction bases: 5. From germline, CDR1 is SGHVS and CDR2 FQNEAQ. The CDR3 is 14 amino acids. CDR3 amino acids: CASSLTGGFGEQFF. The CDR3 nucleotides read TGTGCCAGCAGCTTGACAGGGGGCTTTGGTGAGCAGTTCTTC. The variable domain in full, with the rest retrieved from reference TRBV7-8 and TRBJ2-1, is GAGVSQSPRYKVAKRGQDVALRCDPISGHVSLFWYQQALGQGPEFLTYFQNEAQLDKSGLPSDRFFAERPEGSVSTLKIQRTQQEDSAVYLCASSLTGGFGEQFFGPGTRLTVL.

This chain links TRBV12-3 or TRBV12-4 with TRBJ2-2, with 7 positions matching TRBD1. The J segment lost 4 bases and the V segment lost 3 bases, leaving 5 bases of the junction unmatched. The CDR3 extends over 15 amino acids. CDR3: CASSLRGQGTGELFF. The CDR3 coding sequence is TGTGCCAGCAGTTTGAGGGGGCAGGGCACCGGGGAGCTGTTTTTT.

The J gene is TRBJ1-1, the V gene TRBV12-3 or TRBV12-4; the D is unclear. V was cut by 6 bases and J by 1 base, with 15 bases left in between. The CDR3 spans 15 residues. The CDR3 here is CASSLWETPNTEAFF. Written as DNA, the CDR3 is TGTGCCAGCAGCCTCTGGGAGACTCCGAACACTGAAGCTTTCTTT.

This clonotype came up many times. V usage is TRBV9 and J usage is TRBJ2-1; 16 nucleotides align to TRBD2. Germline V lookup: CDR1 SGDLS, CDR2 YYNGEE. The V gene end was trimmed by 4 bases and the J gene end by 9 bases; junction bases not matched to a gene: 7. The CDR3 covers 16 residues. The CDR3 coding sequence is TGTGCCAGCAGCCTAGGGACTAGCGGGGGGGCCGTTGAGCAGTTCTTC. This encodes CASSLGTSGGAVEQFF.

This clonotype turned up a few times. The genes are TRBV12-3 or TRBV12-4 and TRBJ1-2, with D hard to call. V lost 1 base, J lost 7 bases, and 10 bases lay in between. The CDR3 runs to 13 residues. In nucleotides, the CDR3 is TGTGCCAGCAGTTTAGGAGCAGGTTCTGGCTACACCTTC. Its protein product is CASSLGAGSGYTF.

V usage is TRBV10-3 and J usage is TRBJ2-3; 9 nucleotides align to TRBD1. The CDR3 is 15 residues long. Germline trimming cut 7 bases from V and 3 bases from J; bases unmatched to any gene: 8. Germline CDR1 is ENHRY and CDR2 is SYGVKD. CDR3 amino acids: CAINPGTGITDTQYF. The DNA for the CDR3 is TGTGCCATCAACCCCGGGACAGGGATAACAGATACGCAGTATTTT.

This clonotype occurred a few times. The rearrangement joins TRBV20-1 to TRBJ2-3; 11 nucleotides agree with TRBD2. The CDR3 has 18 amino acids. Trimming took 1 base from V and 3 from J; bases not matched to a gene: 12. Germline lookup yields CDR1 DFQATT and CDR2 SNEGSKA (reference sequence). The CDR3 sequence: CSARGLGTSGQRTDTQYF. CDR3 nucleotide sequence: TGCAGTGCTAGAGGCCTCGGGACTAGCGGTCAGAGGACAGATACGCAGTATTTT.

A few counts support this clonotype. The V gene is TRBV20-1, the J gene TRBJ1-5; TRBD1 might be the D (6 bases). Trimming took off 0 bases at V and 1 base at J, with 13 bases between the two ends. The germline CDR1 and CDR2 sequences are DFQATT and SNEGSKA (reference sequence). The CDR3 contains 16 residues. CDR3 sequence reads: CSARDEGGPSNQPQHF. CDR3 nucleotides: TGCAGTGCTAGAGATGAAGGGGGACCGAGCAATCAGCCCCAGCATTTT.

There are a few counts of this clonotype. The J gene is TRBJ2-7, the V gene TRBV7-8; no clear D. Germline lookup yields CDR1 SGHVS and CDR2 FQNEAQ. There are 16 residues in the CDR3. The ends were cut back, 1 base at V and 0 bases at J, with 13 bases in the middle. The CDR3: CASSLGPVFSSYEQYF. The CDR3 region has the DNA TGTGCCAGCAGCTTAGGGCCGGTATTCAGCTCCTACGAGCAGTACTTC.

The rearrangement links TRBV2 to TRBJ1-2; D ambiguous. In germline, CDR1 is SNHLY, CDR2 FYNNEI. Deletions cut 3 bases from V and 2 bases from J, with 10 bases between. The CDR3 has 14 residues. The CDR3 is CASSEGPVNYGYTF. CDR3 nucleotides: TGTGCCAGCAGTGAGGGTCCAGTCAACTATGGCTACACCTTC.